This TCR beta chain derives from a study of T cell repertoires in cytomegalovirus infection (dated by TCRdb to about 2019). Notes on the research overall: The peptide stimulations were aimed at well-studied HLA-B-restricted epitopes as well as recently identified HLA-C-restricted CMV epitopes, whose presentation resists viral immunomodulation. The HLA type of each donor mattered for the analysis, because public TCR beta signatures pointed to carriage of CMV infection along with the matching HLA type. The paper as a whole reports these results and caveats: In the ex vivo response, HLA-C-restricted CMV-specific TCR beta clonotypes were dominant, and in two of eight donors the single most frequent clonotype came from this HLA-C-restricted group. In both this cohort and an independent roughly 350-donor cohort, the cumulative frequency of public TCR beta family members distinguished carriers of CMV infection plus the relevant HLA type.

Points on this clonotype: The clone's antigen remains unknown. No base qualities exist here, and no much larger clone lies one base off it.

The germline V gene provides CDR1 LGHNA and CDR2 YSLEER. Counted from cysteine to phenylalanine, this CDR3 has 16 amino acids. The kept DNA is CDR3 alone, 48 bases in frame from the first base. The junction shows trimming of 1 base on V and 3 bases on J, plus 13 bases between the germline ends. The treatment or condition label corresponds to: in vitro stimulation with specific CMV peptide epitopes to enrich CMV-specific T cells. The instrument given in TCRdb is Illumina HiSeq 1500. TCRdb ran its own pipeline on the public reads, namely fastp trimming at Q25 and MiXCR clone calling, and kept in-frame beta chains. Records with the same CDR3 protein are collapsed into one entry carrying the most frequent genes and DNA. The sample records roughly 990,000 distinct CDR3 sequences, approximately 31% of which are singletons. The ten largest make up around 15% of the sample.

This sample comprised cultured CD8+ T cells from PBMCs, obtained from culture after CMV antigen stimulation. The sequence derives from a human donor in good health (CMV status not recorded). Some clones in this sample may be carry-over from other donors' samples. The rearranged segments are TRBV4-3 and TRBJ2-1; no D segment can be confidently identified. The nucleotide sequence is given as TGCGCCAGCAGCCAAGGTGGCCTCTCCCTCTACAATGAGCAGTTCTTC. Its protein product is CASSQGGLSLYNEQFF.